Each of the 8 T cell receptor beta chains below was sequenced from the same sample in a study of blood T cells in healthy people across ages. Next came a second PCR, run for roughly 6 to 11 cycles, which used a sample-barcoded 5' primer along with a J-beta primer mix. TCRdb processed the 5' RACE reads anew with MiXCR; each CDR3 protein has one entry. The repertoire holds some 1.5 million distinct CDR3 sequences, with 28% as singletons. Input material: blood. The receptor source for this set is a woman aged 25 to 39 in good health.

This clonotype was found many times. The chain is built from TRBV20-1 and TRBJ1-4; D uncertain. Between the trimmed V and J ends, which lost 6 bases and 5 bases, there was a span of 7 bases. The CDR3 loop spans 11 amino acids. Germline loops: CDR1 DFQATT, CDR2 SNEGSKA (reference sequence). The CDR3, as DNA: TGCAGTGCCATTCGGAATGAAAAACTGTTTTTT. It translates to CSAIRNEKLFF.

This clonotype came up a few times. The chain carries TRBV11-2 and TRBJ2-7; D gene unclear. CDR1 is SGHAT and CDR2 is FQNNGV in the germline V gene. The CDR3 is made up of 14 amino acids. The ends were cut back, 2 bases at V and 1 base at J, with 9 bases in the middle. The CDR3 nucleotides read TGTGCCAGCAGCTTAAGTCCAATATCCTACGAGCAGTACTTC. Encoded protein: CASSLSPISYEQYF. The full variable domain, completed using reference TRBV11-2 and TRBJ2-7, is EAGVAQSPRYKIIEKRQSVAFWCNPISGHATLYWYQQILGQGPKLLIQFQNNGVVDDSQLPKDRFSAERLKGVDSTLKIQPAKLEDSAVYLCASSLSPISYEQYFGPGTRLTVT.

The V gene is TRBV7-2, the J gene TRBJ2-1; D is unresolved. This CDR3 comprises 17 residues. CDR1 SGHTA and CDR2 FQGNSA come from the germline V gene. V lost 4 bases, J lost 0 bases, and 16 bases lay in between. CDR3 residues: CASSSPEDASSYNEQFF. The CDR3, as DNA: TGTGCCAGCAGCTCTCCCGAGGACGCTAGCTCCTACAATGAGCAGTTCTTC.

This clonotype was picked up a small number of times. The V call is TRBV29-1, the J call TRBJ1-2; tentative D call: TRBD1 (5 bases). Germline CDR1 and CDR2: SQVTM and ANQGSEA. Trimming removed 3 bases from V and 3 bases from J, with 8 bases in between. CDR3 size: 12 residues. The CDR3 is CSVDRDDYGYTF. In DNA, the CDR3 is TGCAGCGTTGACAGGGACGACTATGGCTACACCTTC.

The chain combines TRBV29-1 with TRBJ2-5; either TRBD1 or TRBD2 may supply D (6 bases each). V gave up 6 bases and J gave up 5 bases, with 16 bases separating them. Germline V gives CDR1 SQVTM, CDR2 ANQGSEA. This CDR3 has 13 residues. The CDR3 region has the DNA TGCAGCGTACCGGGGGCCCAGTGGGAGACCCAGTACTTC. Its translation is CSVPGAQWETQYF.

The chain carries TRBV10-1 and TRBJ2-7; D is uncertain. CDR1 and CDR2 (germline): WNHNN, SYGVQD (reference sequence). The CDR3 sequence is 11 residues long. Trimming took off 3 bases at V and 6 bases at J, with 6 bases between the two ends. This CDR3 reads CASSDGVEQYF. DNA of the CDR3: TGCGCCAGCAGTGATGGGGTCGAGCAGTACTTC.

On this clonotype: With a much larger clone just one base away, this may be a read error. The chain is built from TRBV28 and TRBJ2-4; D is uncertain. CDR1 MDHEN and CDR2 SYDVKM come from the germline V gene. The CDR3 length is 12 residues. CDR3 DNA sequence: TGTGCCAGCAGCCTAACCAAAAACATTCGGTACTTC. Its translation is CASSLTKNIRYF. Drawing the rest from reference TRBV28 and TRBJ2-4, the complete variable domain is DVKVTQSSRYLVKRTGEKVFLECVQDMDHENMFWYRQDPGLGLRLIYFSYDVKMKEKGDIPEGYSVSREKKERFSLILESASTNQTSMYLCASSLTKNIRYFGAGTRLSVL.

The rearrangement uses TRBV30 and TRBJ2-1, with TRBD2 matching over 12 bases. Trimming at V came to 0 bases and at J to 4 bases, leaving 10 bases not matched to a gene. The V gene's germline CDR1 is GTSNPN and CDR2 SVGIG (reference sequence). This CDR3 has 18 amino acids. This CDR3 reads CAWSVKQGLAGSYNEQFF. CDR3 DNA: TGTGCCTGGAGTGTTAAGCAGGGACTAGCGGGTTCATACAATGAGCAGTTCTTC.